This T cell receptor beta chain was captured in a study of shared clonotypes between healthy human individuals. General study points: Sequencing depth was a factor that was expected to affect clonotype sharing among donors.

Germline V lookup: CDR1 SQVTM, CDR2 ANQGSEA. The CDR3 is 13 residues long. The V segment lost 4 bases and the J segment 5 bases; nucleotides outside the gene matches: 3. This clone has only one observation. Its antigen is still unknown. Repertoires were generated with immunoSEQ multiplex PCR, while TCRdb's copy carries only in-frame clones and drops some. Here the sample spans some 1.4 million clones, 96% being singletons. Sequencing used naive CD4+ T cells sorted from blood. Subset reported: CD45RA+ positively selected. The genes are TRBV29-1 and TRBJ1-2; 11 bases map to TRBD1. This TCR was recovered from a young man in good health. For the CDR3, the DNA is TGCAGCGTTGGAGGACAGGGGGCGTATGGCTACACCTTC. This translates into CSVGGQGAYGYTF.